This is a list of T cell receptor beta chains from one sample in a study of blood T cell repertoires in COVID-19. Some clones are missing from TCRdb's copy, which holds only in-frame ones; the method was immunoSEQ multiplex PCR. Among roughly 100,000 clones listed, 80% to 90% were seen once. Material: peripheral blood. These receptors were collected from a man aged 50-59 years with acute or convalescent COVID-19. Both conserved end residues are part of each CDR3. A D gene is named only where the DNA matches it firmly. Size is stated for part of the rows, as once, few or many counts, or as a class when the clone is expanded.

J gene	V gene	D gene	clone size	CDR3 DNA	CDR3 protein
TRBJ2-1	TRBV2	NA	NA	TGTGCCAGCAGTGAAGCGCTTCATCGGGAGCAGTTCTTC	CASSEALHREQFF
TRBJ2-1	TRBV15	TRBD2	NA	TGTGCCACCAGCTCCCGGCGGGAGGGTGGTAATGAGCAGTTCTTC	CATSSRREGGNEQFF
TRBJ2-1	TRBV5-4	NA	NA	TGTGCCAGCAGCCCGGAGTTCGCGGCCTACAATGAGCAGTTCTTC	CASSPEFAAYNEQFF
TRBJ2-3	TRBV12-5	NA	NA	TGTGCTAGTGGTTTGCCCCAGGGTTCAGATACGCAGTATTTT	CASGLPQGSDTQYF
TRBJ2-1	TRBV5-1	TRBD1	NA	TGCGCCAGCAGGGCGACAGGGACCTACAATGAGCAGTTCTTC	CASRATGTYNEQFF
TRBJ2-3	TRBV3-1/TRBV3-2	TRBD2	NA	TGTGCCAGCTCAGGCGGGGGGCGGGGCACAGATACGCAGTATTTT	CASSGGGRGTDTQYF
TRBJ2-2	TRBV30	NA	NA	TGTGCCTGGAGTGGTGGGAGCGGACCTTACACCGGGGAGCTGTTTTTT	CAWSGGSGPYTGELFF
TRBJ2-1	TRBV27	TRBD2	NA	TGTGCCAGCAGTTCCCATCTAGCGGGAGGCAATGAGCAGTTCTTC	CASSSHLAGGNEQFF
TRBJ2-7	TRBV9	TRBD1	NA	TGTGCCAGCAGCGTAGGGGCGACAGGGTCGCCCTACGAGCAGTACTTC	CASSVGATGSPYEQYF
TRBJ2-7	TRBV11-2	NA	NA	TGTGCCAGCAGCTCAAGCCCCTACGAGCAGTACTTC	CASSSSPYEQYF
TRBJ2-2	TRBV5-1	NA	NA	TGCGCCAGCAGCTTACGGGTTGACGGGGAGCTGTTTTTT	CASSLRVDGELFF
TRBJ1-6	TRBV30	NA	NA	TGTGCCTGGAGTGTCACTGGAGGGAATTCACCCCTCCACTTT	CAWSVTGGNSPLHF
TRBJ2-1	TRBV9	TRBD2	NA	TGTGCCAGCAGCGTATTACCCGGGGGGGGTGAGCAGTTCTTC	CASSVLPGGGEQFF
TRBJ1-2	TRBV11-3	TRBD1	NA	TGTGCCAGCAGCACACCAAGAGCCGGGACAGAGAACTATGGCTACACCTTC	CASSTPRAGTENYGYTF
TRBJ2-1	TRBV5-6	NA	once	TGTGCCAGCAGCTTGGCTGGAGCGCAATTCGAGCAGTTCTTC	CASSLAGAQFEQFF
TRBJ2-3	TRBV12-5	TRBD2	NA	TGTGCTAGTGGTTTGGTAGTACTAGCGGGAGTTGGAGATACGCAGTATTTT	CASGLVVLAGVGDTQYF
TRBJ2-1	TRBV5-8	TRBD2	NA	TGTGCCAGCAGGGCGGGGGTTGACTTCAATGAGCAGTTCTTC	CASRAGVDFNEQFF
TRBJ2-2	TRBV2	NA	once	TGTGCCAGCAGACAGAGTTTTACCGGGGAGCTGTTTTTT	CASRQSFTGELFF
TRBJ2-2	TRBV7-9	NA	NA	TGTGCCAGCAGCCAGTGGGGGCGCCCCGGCACCGGGGAGCTGTTTTTT	CASSQWGRPGTGELFF
TRBJ2-3	TRBV14	NA	NA	TGTGCCAGCAGCCGCAGGACAGATACGCAGTATTTT	CASSRRTDTQYF
TRBJ2-3	TRBV4-2	TRBD2	NA	TGTGCCAGCCTCTGTCGGTCAAGCGGGAGGGCCGAAGGTACGCAGTATTTT	CASLCRSSGRAEGTQYF
TRBJ2-2	TRBV5-1	NA	NA	TGCGCCAGCAGCTTGGCTGGGGCAGGGGCTACCGGGGAGCTGTTTTTT	CASSLAGAGATGELFF
TRBJ2-5	TRBV5-6	NA	few	TGTGCCAGCAGTATGGGGACGGGAGCACCCCAAGAGACCCAGTACTTC	CASSMGTGAPQETQYF
TRBJ2-3	TRBV2	TRBD2	NA	TGTGCCAGCACCCCTCTCGGGGGCGGGAGGACAGATACGCAGTATTTT	CASTPLGGGRTDTQYF
TRBJ2-7	TRBV6-5	NA	NA	TGTGCCAGCAGTTACTCGTCACAGCCACCCTACGAGCAGTACTTC	CASSYSSQPPYEQYF
TRBJ2-7	TRBV11-2	TRBD2	NA	TGTGCCAGCAGCTTGGCTACTAGCGGCTACGAGCAGTACTTC	CASSLATSGYEQYF
TRBJ1-2	TRBV28	NA	once	TGTGCCAGCAGCCTAAACTATGGCTACACCTTC	CASSLNYGYTF
TRBJ2-1	TRBV28	NA	NA	TGTGCCAGCAGTTATATAGGGGGGCAGTTCTTC	CASSYIGGQFF
TRBJ2-7	TRBV28	NA	NA	TGTGCCAGCAGTTTGGGGATAGCGTCCTCCTACGAGCAGTACTTC	CASSLGIASSYEQYF
TRBJ2-5	TRBV30	TRBD2	NA	TGTGCCTGGAGTGTACTAGCGGGATATGAGACCCAGTACTTC	CAWSVLAGYETQYF
TRBJ1-1	TRBV5-5	NA	NA	TGTGCCAGCAGCTTGCGCACTGAAGCTTTCTTT	CASSLRTEAFF
TRBJ2-6	TRBV18	NA	NA	TGTGCCAGCTCCCTCCTAGGCCCTGGGGCCAACGTCCTGACTTTC	CASSLLGPGANVLTF
TRBJ2-5	TRBV7-7	NA	NA	TGTGCCAGCAGCCCGACAGGACGAAGAGAGACCCAGTACTTC	CASSPTGRRETQYF
TRBJ2-1	TRBV5-6	NA	NA	TGTGCCAGCAGCTTCCGGGGGTTCCAGGTTGGGTTCTTC	CASSFRGFQVGFF
TRBJ1-6	TRBV21-1	NA	NA	TGTGCCAGCAGCAAAGGGGGAGGAGAGAGCGGGAATAATTCACCCCTCCACTTT	CASSKGGGESGNNSPLHF
TRBJ2-7	TRBV7-9	TRBD2	few	TGTGCCAGCAGCCTGTCGGGGGGACCCGGCTACGAGCAGTACTTC	CASSLSGGPGYEQYF
TRBJ2-1	TRBV14	TRBD2	NA	TGTGCCAGCAGCCATATAAGGGAGCGGGAGGATGAGCAGTTCTTC	CASSHIREREDEQFF
TRBJ1-5	TRBV5-5	TRBD1	NA	TGTGCCAGCAGCTTCCGGGACAGGGAAAAGGGCAATCAGCCCCAGCATTTT	CASSFRDREKGNQPQHF
TRBJ1-5	TRBV7-2	NA	NA	TGTGCCAGCAGTTCCACAGGGCGCAATCAGCCCCAGCATTTT	CASSSTGRNQPQHF